This T cell receptor beta chain came from a study of cytomegalovirus exposure and HLA in healthy donors. Study-wide results and caveats: According to a later analysis, most TCR beta chains associated with CMV appeared HLA-restricted. Sequencing depth across donors, presence/absence analyses assumed, was roughly uniform. Confirmation in vitro established that a few CMV-associated chains were specific for CMV antigens.

The V end lost 8 bases, the J end lost 4 bases, and 15 bases lay between the germline ends. The CDR3 length is 13 residues. CDR1 and CDR2 from the germline V gene are SNHLY and FYNNEI. A multiplex PCR was run with 60 Vbeta primers and 13 Jbeta primers. TCRdb's copy holds only in-frame clones and misses some; the assay was immunoSEQ multiplex PCR. The sample yields roughly 160,000 clones, around 80% seen once. The study sampled nominally healthy donors, though unrecorded immune exposures were likely. About this clone itself: Its antigen is unknown.

The TCR comes from a male donor in good health and CMV-seronegative. V and J are TRBV2 and TRBJ2-7, with D maybe TRBD2 (6 bases). The specimen was PBMCs. As DNA, the CDR3 is TGTGCCAGCCACCGGGACTGGGGGTACGAGCAGTACTTC. This translates into CASHRDWGYEQYF.